The 14 T cell receptor beta chains below were found in one sample sequenced in a study of blood T cells in healthy people across ages. Next came a second PCR, run for about 7 to 11 cycles, which used a sample-barcoded 5' primer along with a J-beta primer mix. In TCRdb, the 5' RACE reads were re-called with MiXCR into one record per CDR3 protein. The table has 1,500,000 or so distinct CDR3 sequences, approximately 59% seen once. The specimen sequenced was blood. The receptors derive from a young man in good health.

The rearrangement links TRBV7-2 to TRBJ1-1; a possible D gene is TRBD1 (6 bases). Germline-derived CDR1 and CDR2 are SGHTA and FQGNSA. V lost 5 bases and J lost 5, with 9 bases in between. There are 12 residues in the CDR3. CDR3 sequence reads: CASSDRLTEAFF. DNA of the CDR3: TGTGCCAGCAGCGACAGGTTAACTGAAGCTTTCTTT.

The rearrangement joins TRBV10-3 to TRBJ2-5; 12 bases are shared with TRBD1. The CDR3 length is 15 residues. V was clipped by 10 bases and J by 11 bases; unmatched bases: 17. CDR1 is ENHRY, CDR2 SYGVKD, per germline. The CDR3 loop reads CATRDRGQVVNEQYF. The CDR3 nucleotides are TGTGCCACCAGGGACAGGGGGCAAGTTGTCAATGAGCAGTACTTC.

This clonotype was counted many times. This chain uses TRBV27 with TRBJ1-5, with D maybe TRBD1 (5 bases). The V gene lost 8 bases and the J gene lost 2 bases, with 13 bases spanning the gap. Germline assignment: CDR1 MNHEY and CDR2 SMNVEV (reference sequence). The CDR3 contains 14 residues. In DNA, the CDR3 is TGTGCCAGCTCACCAGGAGGGGGCAATCAGCCCCAGCATTTT. Residues: CASSPGGGNQPQHF.

The chain couples TRBV4-1 to TRBJ2-1; TRBD2 matches 10 bases. J lost 8 bases, V lost 0 bases, and 25 bases had no gene match. Germline CDR1 reads MGHRA; CDR2 reads YSYEKL. This CDR3 is built from 22 residues. CDR3 region: CASSQDSRDSILAGPFEHEQFF. The CDR3 bases are TGCGCCAGCAGCCAAGACAGCCGGGACAGTATACTAGCGGGACCCTTCGAACATGAGCAGTTCTTC.

A single count supports this clonotype. V is TRBV7-6 and J is TRBJ2-5; D gene uncertain. Germline CDR1 SGHVS, CDR2 FNYEAQ. CDR3 size: 14 residues. Deletions cut 3 bases from V and 1 base from J, with 9 bases between. CDR3 residues: CASSFIETQETQYF. The CDR3 DNA reads as TGTGCCAGCAGCTTTATTGAAACCCAAGAGACCCAGTACTTC. Full variable domain (outside the CDR3, taken from reference TRBV7-6 and TRBJ2-5): GAGVSQSPRYKVTKRGQDVALRCDPISGHVSLYWYRQALGQGPEFLTYFNYEAQQDKSGLPNDRFSAERPEGSISTLTIQRTEQRDSAMYRCASSFIETQETQYFGPGTRLLVL.

The chain carries TRBV6-2 or TRBV6-3 and TRBJ2-3; D might be TRBD2 (6 bases). Germline V gives CDR1 MNHEY, CDR2 SVGEGT. The CDR3 length is 17 residues. Trimming left V 0 bases short and J 4 bases short, with 17 bases between. The CDR3 loop reads CASSYSPGTLVSDTQYF. The CDR3 DNA reads as TGTGCCAGCAGTTACTCGCCCGGGACTCTCGTCTCAGATACGCAGTATTTT.

In this sample, this clonotype turned up a few times. The chain joins TRBV4-2 to TRBJ1-1; TRBD1 aligns across 7 bases. This CDR3 has 15 residues. J was trimmed by 0 bases and V by 2 bases; bases with no gene match: 3. CDR1 and CDR2 (germline): LGHNA, YNFKEQ. CDR3 amino acids: CASSQTGDLNTEAFF. Written as DNA, the CDR3 is TGTGCCAGCAGCCAAACAGGGGATTTGAACACTGAAGCTTTCTTT.

The chain links TRBV4-1 to TRBJ2-1, with 10 bases that match TRBD2. The CDR3 has 15 amino acids. With 0 bases clipped from V and 4 bases from J, the junction kept 0 bases outside the gene matches. Germline CDR1 and CDR2: MGHRA and YSYEKL. In DNA, the CDR3 is TGCGCCAGCAGCCAAGAACTAGCGGGGTACAATGAGCAGTTCTTC. This gives the protein CASSQELAGYNEQFF.

The V gene is TRBV4-1, the J gene TRBJ1-1; tentatively, D is TRBD1 (6 bases). CDR1 is MGHRA and CDR2 is YSYEKL in the germline V gene. This CDR3 spans 15 amino acids. V shed 5 bases and J shed 5 bases, with 18 bases lying between them. In DNA form, the CDR3 reads TGCGCCAGCAGCTCTAACTGGGGGCGGTGGACTGAAGCTTTCTTT. Amino acid sequence: CASSSNWGRWTEAFF.

The chain employs TRBV20-1 and TRBJ2-7; TRBD1 aligns across 11 bases. The CDR3 contains 15 residues. V lost 0 bases and J lost 5; bases outside the gene matches: 6. CDR1 is DFQATT, CDR2 SNEGSKA, per germline (reference sequence). CDR3 residues: CSARDFRTGGHEQYF. The CDR3 DNA reads as TGCAGTGCTAGAGATTTTAGGACAGGGGGCCACGAGCAGTACTTC.

This clonotype has a handful of counts. The chain couples TRBV5-1 to TRBJ2-1; TRBD2 matches 12 bases. The CDR3 loop spans 15 amino acids. V dropped 1 base and J dropped 7; count of bases not matched to a gene: 3. Germline CDR1 is SGHRS and CDR2 is YFSETQ. The CDR3 DNA is TGCGCCAGCAGCTTGCGACTAGCGGGGGAGAATGAGCAGTTCTTC. Its translation: CASSLRLAGENEQFF.

The rearrangement links TRBV6-6 to TRBJ2-3; TRBD1 or TRBD2 may be the D gene (5 bases each). V lost 2 bases to trimming and J lost 2 bases, with 11 bases between them. CDR3 length equals 15 residues. Per germline, CDR1 MNHNY and CDR2 SVGAGI (reference sequence). The CDR3: CASSYLGVPTDTQYF. The CDR3 DNA follows: TGTGCCAGCAGTTACCTGGGGGTCCCCACAGATACGCAGTATTTT.

The V call is TRBV5-1, the J call TRBJ2-4, with a weak D call TRBD2 (6 bases). The CDR3 is 14 amino acids. V dropped 0 bases and J dropped 15 bases, with 19 bases sitting between them. In germline, CDR1 is SGHRS, CDR2 YFSETQ. The CDR3 coding sequence is TGCGCCAGCAGCTTGGCCGGGCGGGGTTCCGGTCGGTACTTC. Amino acid sequence: CASSLAGRGSGRYF. The full variable domain, with the rest looked up from reference TRBV5-1 and TRBJ2-4, is KAGVTQTPRYLIKTRGQQVTLSCSPISGHRSVSWYQQTPGQGLQFLFEYFSETQRNKGNFPGRFSGRQFSNSRSEMNVSTLELGDSALYLCASSLAGRGSGRYFGAGTRLSVL.

The chain combines TRBV18 with TRBJ2-7, with 12 bases aligning to TRBD1. The J segment lost 3 bases and the V segment lost 9 bases, leaving 6 bases of the junction unmatched. The CDR3 spans 14 residues. CDR1 KGHSH and CDR2 LQKENI come from the germline V gene. This CDR3 is CASSGTGGIYEQYF. For the CDR3, the DNA is TGTGCCAGTTCCGGGACAGGGGGCATCTACGAGCAGTACTTC.